Listed here are 7 T cell receptor beta chains from one sample, sequenced in a study of neurological immune-mediated disorders. Time point noted: longitudinal time-point 3. MiXCR was run by TCRdb on the 5' RACE reads, yielding one entry per CDR3 protein. The table lists tens of thousands of distinct CDR3 sequences, around 4.5% of them singletons. The sample consisted of PBMCs. These receptors came from a woman aged 60-75 years with multiple sclerosis.

This clonotype was seen many times. The chain has TRBV12-3 or TRBV12-4 and TRBJ1-1, with D possibly being TRBD1 (5 bases). CDR3 length: 14 amino acids. V was pared by 7 bases and J by 0 bases, with 12 bases between. As DNA, the CDR3 is TGTGCCAGCAAACGGACACCGATGAACACTGAAGCTTTCTTT. It codes for CASKRTPMNTEAFF.

In its sample, this clonotype was seen many times. The V and J genes are TRBV5-5 and TRBJ2-3; D unresolved. The CDR3 is 13 amino acids. The germline V and J ends were trimmed by 0 bases and 1 base, with 3 bases remaining between them. The germline V gene encodes CDR1 SGHKS and CDR2 YYEKEE (reference sequence). CDR3 sequence reads: CASSLEGTDTQYF. The CDR3 nucleotides are TGTGCCAGCAGCTTGGAGGGCACAGATACGCAGTATTTT.

The table lists this clonotype with many counts. The rearrangement joins TRBV20-1 to TRBJ2-4; perhaps TRBD1 as D (7 bases). Trimming stripped 4 bases from V and 6 bases from J, with 10 bases between. The germline V gene encodes CDR1 DFQATT and CDR2 SNEGSKA (reference sequence). This CDR3 is 12 amino acids long. In DNA form, the CDR3 reads TGCAGTGCTACAGGGGGAGGAAACATTCAGTACTTC. Protein sequence: CSATGGGNIQYF.

This clonotype was seen at least ten times. CDR3 bases: TGTGCCAGCAGCCAAGGGGCCTCAGGGCCAGAGACCCAGTACTTC. It is translated as CASSQGASGPETQYF. J is TRBJ2-5 and V is TRBV3-1; D may be TRBD1 (5 bases). The CDR3 is 15 residues long. V was pared by 1 base and J by 4 bases, with 13 bases between. Germline V CDR1 and CDR2: LGHDT, YNNKEL (reference sequence).

In this sample, this clonotype turned up many times. This chain links TRBV12-3 or TRBV12-4 with TRBJ2-2; 13 nucleotides agree with TRBD2. The CDR3 sequence is 17 residues long. Trimming removed 5 bases from V and 5 bases from J; junction bases left unmatched: 8. CDR3 in amino acids: CASSPTLAGGPTGELFF. The CDR3 nucleotides read TGTGCCAGCAGTCCAACACTAGCGGGGGGGCCTACCGGGGAGCTGTTTTTT.

In its sample, this clonotype was seen many times. The chain employs TRBV5-1 and TRBJ2-7; 10 nucleotides align to TRBD2. The CDR3 has 15 residues. With 0 bases clipped from V and 3 bases from J, the junction kept 3 bases outside the gene matches. From germline, CDR1 is SGHRS and CDR2 YFSETQ. The CDR3 coding sequence is TGCGCCAGCAGCTTGGACGGGACTAGCGTCTACGAGCAGTACTTC. It translates to CASSLDGTSVYEQYF.

This clonotype was counted at least ten times. The chain recombines TRBV7-9 with TRBJ2-1; D remains unclear. The CDR3 is 10 amino acids. Germline CDR1 SEHNR, CDR2 FQNEAQ (reference sequence). Trimming stripped 1 base from V and 14 bases from J, with 6 bases between. CDR3: CASSLGFEFF. In DNA form, the CDR3 reads TGTGCCAGCAGCTTAGGGTTCGAGTTCTTC.